This T cell receptor beta chain was observed in a study of regulatory T cells in long-lasting Graves disease. Whole-study findings and limits: Researchers reported studying only peripheral blood, not thyroid tissue.

This clonotype was seen ten or more times. Its matching antigen is unknown. The CDR3 extends over 15 amino acids. V was trimmed by 5 bases and J by 2 bases, leaving 13 bases between them. Libraries of TCR beta came from iRepertoire HTBI primers plus Arm-PCR of CDR3 regions. In TCRdb, the multiplex PCR reads were re-called with MiXCR into one record per CDR3 protein. This sample has some 350,000 distinct CDR3 sequences; around 15% occur once, and the top ten carry roughly 21%. Time point defined: newly diagnosed GD, antithyroid drugs for less than 3 months. The TCR library was prepared using RNA isolated from PBMCs. These same data were also listed under a study on T cells in Graves' hyperthyroidism and ophthalmopathy.

This rearrangement joins TRBV12-3 or TRBV12-4 to TRBJ1-5, with a weak D call TRBD1 (5 bases). The material was peripheral blood mononuclear cells (PBMCs), obtained at new diagnosis, from a patient treated with antithyroid drugs. The receptor comes from a young woman with Graves disease. Here the CDR3 reads CASSPRGGGNQPQHF. Here the CDR3 DNA reads TGTGCCAGCAGTCCCCGGGGCGGTGGCAATCAGCCCCAGCATTTT.